This is a list of T cell receptor beta chains from one sample in a study of beta chain features in type 1 diabetes. Produced via immunoSEQ multiplex PCR; TCRdb's table is partial and in-frame only. The sample holds over 650,000 clones; over 12% are singletons and the top ten take nearly 0.04%. Sequences were obtained from naive CD4+ T cells from blood. These TCRs come from a man in his late teens or twenties with type 1 diabetes. Both conserved end residues are part of each CDR3. D genes are given only for firm matches. Expanded clones get a size class; other rows say once, few or many, or leave the size out.

d_gene: TRBD1
abundance: few
j_gene: TRBJ1-2
v_gene: TRBV4-1
CDR3aa: CASSQDWVTGAGYTF
CDR3nt: TGCGCCAGCAGCCAAGATTGGGTGACAGGGGCTGGCTACACCTTC

d_gene: -
abundance: few
j_gene: TRBJ1-5
v_gene: TRBV29-1
CDR3aa: CSVLNGNQPQHF
CDR3nt: TGCAGCGTTCTAAATGGGAATCAGCCCCAGCATTTT

d_gene: -
abundance: -
j_gene: TRBJ2-7
v_gene: TRBV5-1
CDR3aa: CASSPQFVRYEQYF
CDR3nt: TGCGCCAGCAGCCCCCAGTTTGTCAGGTACGAGCAGTACTTC

d_gene: TRBD1
abundance: few
j_gene: TRBJ2-7
v_gene: TRBV5-1
CDR3aa: CASSFRQGDGEQYF
CDR3nt: TGCGCCAGCAGCTTCCGACAGGGGGATGGCGAGCAGTACTTC

d_gene: -
abundance: few
j_gene: TRBJ1-2
v_gene: TRBV7-9
CDR3aa: CASSASGQLGGYTF
CDR3nt: TGTGCCAGCAGCGCGTCTGGACAGCTTGGCGGCTACACCTTC

d_gene: TRBD2
abundance: once
j_gene: TRBJ2-1
v_gene: TRBV4-3
CDR3aa: CASSQDLLAEANEQFF
CDR3nt: TGCGCCAGCAGCCAAGATTTACTAGCGGAAGCCAATGAGCAGTTCTTC

d_gene: TRBD2
abundance: -
j_gene: TRBJ2-1
v_gene: TRBV10-2
CDR3aa: CASSLPGGPYNEQFF
CDR3nt: TGCGCCAGCAGTCTTCCGGGAGGGCCATACAATGAGCAGTTCTTC

d_gene: -
abundance: few
j_gene: TRBJ1-2
v_gene: TRBV11-2
CDR3aa: CASSPQRYGYTF
CDR3nt: TGTGCCAGCAGCCCACAGCGCTATGGCTACACCTTC

d_gene: -
abundance: -
j_gene: TRBJ2-5
v_gene: TRBV4-2
CDR3aa: CASSLNGGGAWETQYF
CDR3nt: TGTGCCAGCAGCTTAAATGGCGGTGGAGCGTGGGAGACCCAGTACTTC

d_gene: TRBD2
abundance: -
j_gene: TRBJ2-1
v_gene: TRBV5-1
CDR3aa: CASSLGPTGTSGRHEQFF
CDR3nt: TGCGCCAGCAGCTTGGGACCAACCGGGACTAGCGGGAGACATGAGCAGTTCTTC

d_gene: -
abundance: -
j_gene: TRBJ1-3
v_gene: TRBV29-1
CDR3aa: CSVVNTGSPGNTIYF
CDR3nt: TGCAGCGTAGTAAATACAGGGAGTCCTGGAAACACCATATATTTT

d_gene: -
abundance: -
j_gene: TRBJ1-5
v_gene: TRBV5-6
CDR3aa: CASSPGRNQPQHF
CDR3nt: TGTGCCAGCAGCCCCGGGCGGAATCAGCCCCAGCATTTT

d_gene: TRBD1
abundance: -
j_gene: TRBJ1-6
v_gene: TRBV5-6
CDR3aa: CASSLVTGGSSPLHF
CDR3nt: TGTGCCAGCAGCTTGGTTACAGGGGGCAGTTCACCCCTCCACTTT

d_gene: -
abundance: -
j_gene: TRBJ2-2
v_gene: TRBV6-5
CDR3aa: CASTGGVRLAGELFF
CDR3nt: TGTGCCAGCACTGGGGGAGTCCGTCTAGCCGGGGAGCTGTTTTTT

d_gene: -
abundance: -
j_gene: TRBJ2-7
v_gene: TRBV6-5
CDR3aa: CASSYWADSYEQYF
CDR3nt: TGTGCCAGCAGTTACTGGGCAGACTCCTACGAGCAGTACTTC

d_gene: TRBD2
abundance: -
j_gene: TRBJ2-5
v_gene: TRBV6-1
CDR3aa: CASRGSGGKETQYF
CDR3nt: TGTGCCAGCAGGGGTAGCGGGGGAAAAGAGACCCAGTACTTC

d_gene: -
abundance: -
j_gene: TRBJ1-5
v_gene: TRBV2
CDR3aa: CASSAQTVKQPQHF
CDR3nt: TGTGCCAGCAGCGCCCAGACAGTGAAACAGCCCCAGCATTTT

d_gene: TRBD1
abundance: -
j_gene: TRBJ1-2
v_gene: TRBV18
CDR3aa: CASSRQGVYGYTF
CDR3nt: TGTGCCAGCTCACGACAGGGGGTATATGGCTACACCTTC

d_gene: TRBD1
abundance: -
j_gene: TRBJ1-6
v_gene: TRBV4-3
CDR3aa: CASSQSMTGGNSPLHF
CDR3nt: TGCGCCAGCAGCCAATCAATGACAGGGGGAAATTCACCCCTCCACTTT

d_gene: -
abundance: few
j_gene: TRBJ1-1
v_gene: TRBV19
CDR3aa: CASSIRLGPEAFF
CDR3nt: TGTGCCAGTAGTATCCGCTTGGGGCCTGAAGCTTTCTTT

d_gene: TRBD2
abundance: -
j_gene: TRBJ2-1
v_gene: TRBV7-7
CDR3aa: CASSFGLVRYNEQFF
CDR3nt: TGTGCTAGCAGCTTCGGACTAGTGAGATACAATGAGCAGTTCTTC

d_gene: TRBD1
abundance: -
j_gene: TRBJ2-6
v_gene: TRBV7-9
CDR3aa: CASRTGTDLSGANVLTF
CDR3nt: TGTGCCAGCAGGACCGGGACAGACCTCTCTGGGGCCAACGTCCTGACTTTC

d_gene: TRBD1
abundance: few
j_gene: TRBJ1-1
v_gene: TRBV19
CDR3aa: CASSFQGDLNTEAFF
CDR3nt: TGTGCCAGTAGTTTCCAGGGGGATCTGAACACTGAAGCTTTCTTT

d_gene: -
abundance: -
j_gene: TRBJ2-7
v_gene: TRBV30
CDR3aa: CAWTATSYEQYF
CDR3nt: TGTGCCTGGACCGCTACTTCCTACGAGCAGTACTTC

d_gene: TRBD1
abundance: few
j_gene: TRBJ2-4
v_gene: TRBV10-3
CDR3aa: CASRDSGDIQYF
CDR3nt: TGTGCCAGCCGGGACAGCGGAGACATTCAGTACTTC

d_gene: -
abundance: -
j_gene: TRBJ1-2
v_gene: TRBV6-5
CDR3aa: CASSLEGPGDGYTF
CDR3nt: TGTGCCAGCAGTCTAGAAGGCCCGGGGGATGGCTACACCTTC

d_gene: TRBD2
abundance: few
j_gene: TRBJ2-7
v_gene: TRBV7-2
CDR3aa: CASSAASGLAYEQYF
CDR3nt: TGTGCCAGCAGCGCCGCTAGCGGGCTCGCCTACGAGCAGTACTTC

d_gene: -
abundance: few
j_gene: TRBJ2-2
v_gene: TRBV2
CDR3aa: CATSPEPAGELFF
CDR3nt: TGTGCCACCTCCCCTGAGCCTGCCGGGGAGCTGTTTTTT

d_gene: -
abundance: few
j_gene: TRBJ1-1
v_gene: TRBV5-6
CDR3aa: CASSPLDMNTEAFF
CDR3nt: TGTGCCAGCAGCCCATTAGACATGAACACTGAAGCTTTCTTT

d_gene: TRBD1
abundance: few
j_gene: TRBJ2-7
v_gene: TRBV7-2
CDR3aa: CASSPRQGHYEQYF
CDR3nt: TGTGCCAGCAGCCCGCGACAGGGACACTACGAGCAGTACTTC

d_gene: TRBD2
abundance: -
j_gene: TRBJ2-7
v_gene: TRBV10-3
CDR3aa: CAARDYRYEQYF
CDR3nt: TGTGCCGCAAGGGACTACCGCTACGAGCAGTACTTC

d_gene: -
abundance: -
j_gene: TRBJ1-2
v_gene: TRBV2
CDR3aa: CASRGQTNYGYTF
CDR3nt: TGTGCCAGCCGAGGGCAGACTAACTATGGCTACACCTTC

d_gene: -
abundance: -
j_gene: TRBJ1-2
v_gene: TRBV9
CDR3aa: CASSPLGRQVDGYTF
CDR3nt: TGTGCCAGCAGCCCTTTGGGACGTCAGGTCGATGGCTACACCTTC

d_gene: -
abundance: -
j_gene: TRBJ2-7
v_gene: TRBV28
CDR3aa: CASRSAGPSYEQYF
CDR3nt: TGTGCCAGCAGATCGGCAGGACCGAGCTACGAGCAGTACTTC

d_gene: -
abundance: few
j_gene: TRBJ1-2
v_gene: TRBV2
CDR3aa: CASSVGQGINYGYTF
CDR3nt: TGTGCCAGCAGTGTTGGGCAGGGGATAAACTATGGCTACACCTTC

d_gene: TRBD1
abundance: -
j_gene: TRBJ2-7
v_gene: TRBV12-5
CDR3aa: CASGPPGQPEITVYEQYF
CDR3nt: TGTGCTAGTGGTCCTCCGGGACAGCCGGAGATTACAGTCTACGAGCAGTACTTC

d_gene: TRBD1
abundance: few
j_gene: TRBJ2-6
v_gene: TRBV25-1
CDR3aa: CASSAAGTGKGGANVLTF
CDR3nt: TGTGCCAGCAGTGCCGCCGGGACAGGGAAAGGTGGGGCCAACGTCCTGACTTTC

d_gene: -
abundance: few
j_gene: TRBJ2-3
v_gene: TRBV11-1
CDR3aa: CASSPPGTPGDTQYF
CDR3nt: TGTGCCTCCTCCCCGCCGGGGACGCCGGGGGATACGCAGTATTTT

d_gene: -
abundance: -
j_gene: TRBJ2-7
v_gene: TRBV29-1
CDR3aa: CSVVRVTEQYF
CDR3nt: TGCAGCGTGGTCCGGGTTACCGAGCAGTACTTC

d_gene: -
abundance: -
j_gene: TRBJ2-5
v_gene: TRBV19
CDR3aa: CASSIEETQYF
CDR3nt: TGTGCCAGTAGTATAGAAGAGACCCAGTACTTC